This TCR beta chain was identified during a study of T-cell reconstitution after alpha-beta-depleted transplantation in children. Findings and caveats of the study: Several patients had high TCRbeta diversity at day 60; it came from surviving recipient T cells and thymic progenitors. About two months after transplant, alpha-beta T cells reportedly came from several hundred expanded graft clones.

The library targeted TCRbeta and was prepared with unique molecular identifiers. MiXCR, applied by TCRdb to the PCR reads, yields one record per CDR3 protein. The repertoire holds about 440,000 distinct CDR3 sequences, with roughly two fifths as singletons. This clonotype showed up just a few times. Its antigen remains unidentified. The sequencing used PBMCs, collected before TCRalphabeta/CD19-depleted stem cell transplant. The receptor comes from a girl aged 2 to 9 with aplastic anemia, due to receive a stem cell transplant.

CDR3 loop: CASSLAGITSEAFF. In nucleotides, the CDR3 is TGTGCCAGCAGCTTAGCAGGGATTACCTCTGAAGCTTTCTTT. V usage is TRBV7-9 and J usage is TRBJ1-1; D is unclear. The V gene lost 0 bases and the J gene lost 6 bases, with 11 bases spanning the gap. The CDR3 covers 14 residues. Per the germline V gene, CDR1 is SEHNR and CDR2 is FQNEAQ (reference sequence).